Listed below are T cell receptor beta chains from one sample, sequenced in a study of cytomegalovirus exposure and HLA in healthy donors. TCRdb keeps only in-frame clones here, not all; method: immunoSEQ multiplex PCR. The table includes some 42,000 clones, about 50% detected once. Sequenced material: PBMCs. Receptors were obtained from a human donor in good health. Both conserved end residues are part of each CDR3. The order of the fields is CDR3 protein, V gene, clone size, J gene. Some rows mark clone size as missing; the rest say once, few, many or name a class of expanded clone.

CDR3: CASTLDIYEQYF; V: TRBV2; size: .; J: TRBJ2-7
CDR3: CAWRQGFYGYTF; V: TRBV30; size: .; J: TRBJ1-2
CDR3: CSVETGGNQPQHF; V: TRBV29-1; size: .; J: TRBJ1-5
CDR3: CASSVAGIGAYEQYF; V: TRBV9; size: .; J: TRBJ2-7
CDR3: CASRRGTLSSRSLNYGYTF; V: TRBV19; size: .; J: TRBJ1-2
CDR3: CAWSARDREAYEQYF; V: TRBV30; size: .; J: TRBJ2-7
CDR3: CASSLIAGGGQSDTQYF; V: TRBV5-4; size: once; J: TRBJ2-3
CDR3: CASGRGLTTEAFF; V: TRBV19; size: .; J: TRBJ1-1
CDR3: CASSLIRRGGIGELFF; V: TRBV7-2; size: .; J: TRBJ2-2
CDR3: CASSFRLYGYTF; V: TRBV28; size: few; J: TRBJ1-2
CDR3: CASSIAGTGGSYEQYF; V: TRBV19; size: few; J: TRBJ2-7
CDR3: CASSGQDTGELFF; V: TRBV6-4; size: .; J: TRBJ2-2
CDR3: CASSSRTGRLYSNQPQHF; V: TRBV27; size: .; J: TRBJ1-5
CDR3: CASSLALGLRNEQFF; V: TRBV5-4; size: few; J: TRBJ2-1
CDR3: CASSEAWQRNIQYF; V: TRBV6-1; size: few; J: TRBJ2-4
CDR3: CASSQVRGRGHNEQFF; V: TRBV14; size: few; J: TRBJ2-1
CDR3: CASSLGFQGKNTEAFF; V: TRBV28; size: once; J: TRBJ1-1
CDR3: CASSLTGVATNEKLFF; V: TRBV7-8; size: once; J: TRBJ1-4
CDR3: CASSQDRDLLAGYTF; V: TRBV4-3; size: .; J: TRBJ1-2
CDR3: CASRTRRGGTYEQYF; V: TRBV6-5; size: .; J: TRBJ2-7